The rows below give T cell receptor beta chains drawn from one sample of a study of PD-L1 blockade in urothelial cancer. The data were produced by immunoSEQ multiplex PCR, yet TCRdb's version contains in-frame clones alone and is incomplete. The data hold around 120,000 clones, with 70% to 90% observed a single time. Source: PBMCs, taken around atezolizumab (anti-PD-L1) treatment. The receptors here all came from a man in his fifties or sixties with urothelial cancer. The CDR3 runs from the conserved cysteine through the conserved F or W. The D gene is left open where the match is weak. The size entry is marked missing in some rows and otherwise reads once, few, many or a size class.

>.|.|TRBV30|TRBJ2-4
CAWKDSGNIQYF
TGTGCCTGGAAAGATTCGGGGAACATTCAGTACTTC
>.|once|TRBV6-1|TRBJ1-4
CASRGNRAVREKLFF
TGTGCCAGCAGGGGCAACAGGGCCGTCAGGGAAAAACTGTTTTTT
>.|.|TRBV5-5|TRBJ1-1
CASSLEGDDTEAFF
TGTGCCAGCAGCTTGGAGGGGGACGACACTGAAGCTTTCTTT
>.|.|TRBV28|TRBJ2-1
CASTTSSGVNEQFF
TGTGCCAGCACCACCTCCTCGGGGGTCAATGAGCAGTTCTTC
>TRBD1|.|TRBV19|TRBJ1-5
CASRSGGTYQPQHF
TGTGCCAGTCGGTCAGGGGGCACTTATCAGCCCCAGCATTTT
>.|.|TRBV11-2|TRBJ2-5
CANSPSKTGQETQYF
TGTGCCAACAGCCCCTCAAAGACGGGGCAAGAGACCCAGTACTTC
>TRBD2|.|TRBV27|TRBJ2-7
CASRWTSGFEQYF
TGTGCCAGCAGATGGACTAGCGGGTTCGAGCAGTACTTC
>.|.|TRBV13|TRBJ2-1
CASSSPHYNEQFF
TGTGCCAGCAGCTCCCCACACTACAATGAGCAGTTCTTC
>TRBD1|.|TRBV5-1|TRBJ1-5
CASSPIGQGPDQPQHF
TGCGCCAGCAGCCCCATCGGACAGGGTCCTGATCAGCCCCAGCATTTT
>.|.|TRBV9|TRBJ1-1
CASRRDEPGTEAFF
TGTGCCAGCCGGAGAGACGAACCCGGAACTGAAGCTTTCTTT
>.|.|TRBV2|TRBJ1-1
CASSGGVEAFF
TGTGCCAGCAGTGGGGGGGTTGAAGCTTTCTTT
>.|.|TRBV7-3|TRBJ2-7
CASSPNGIGTYEQYF
TGTGCCAGCAGCCCCAACGGGATAGGGACCTACGAGCAGTACTTC
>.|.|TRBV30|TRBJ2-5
CAWTNLNFQETQYF
TGTGCCTGGACTAACCTTAATTTCCAAGAGACCCAGTACTTC
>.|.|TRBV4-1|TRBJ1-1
CASSQDGTGADTEAFF
TGCGCCAGCAGCCAAGATGGGACTGGAGCGGACACTGAAGCTTTCTTT
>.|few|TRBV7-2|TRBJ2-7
CASSLANEAGEQYF
TGTGCCAGCAGCTTAGCAAACGAAGCGGGTGAGCAGTACTTC
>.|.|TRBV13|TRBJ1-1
CASSLGLGHLNTEAFF
TGTGCCAGCAGCTTAGGCTTAGGACACCTGAACACTGAAGCTTTCTTT
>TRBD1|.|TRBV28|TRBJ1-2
CASTPGQSSFGYTF
TGTGCCAGCACACCGGGACAGTCCTCCTTTGGCTACACCTTC
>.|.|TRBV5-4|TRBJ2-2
CASSLTSTGELFF
TGTGCCAGCAGCTTGACTAGCACCGGGGAGCTGTTTTTT
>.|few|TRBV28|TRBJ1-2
CASSLPGYGYTF
TGTGCCAGCAGCTTACCGGGGTATGGCTACACCTTC
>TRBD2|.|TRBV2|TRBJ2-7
CASSPTGTSGSISYEQYF
TGTGCCAGCAGCCCAACCGGGACTAGCGGGAGTATCTCCTACGAGCAGTACTTC
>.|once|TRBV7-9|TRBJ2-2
CASSLRGTSNTGELFF
TGTGCCAGCAGCTTAAGGGGGACCTCGAACACCGGGGAGCTGTTTTTT
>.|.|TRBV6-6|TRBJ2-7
CASTSSYEQYF
TGTGCCAGCACGTCCTCCTACGAGCAGTACTTC
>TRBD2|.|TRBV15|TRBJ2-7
CATSALAGGKITYEQYF
TGTGCCACCAGCGCACTAGCGGGAGGAAAAATTACCTACGAGCAGTACTTC
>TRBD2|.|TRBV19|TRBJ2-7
CASSIAGGPYEQYF
TGTGCCAGTAGTATAGCGGGAGGGCCCTACGAGCAGTACTTC
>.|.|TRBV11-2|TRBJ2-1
CASSLVIGVTNEQFF
TGTGCCAGCAGCTTAGTAATCGGGGTCACCAATGAGCAGTTCTTC
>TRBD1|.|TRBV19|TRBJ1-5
CASGNRDRGVQPQHF
TGTGCCAGTGGAAACCGGGACAGGGGAGTTCAGCCCCAGCATTTT
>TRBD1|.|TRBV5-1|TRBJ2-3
CASSTSQGAIDTQYF
TGCGCCAGCAGCACCTCCCAGGGGGCTATAGATACGCAGTATTTT
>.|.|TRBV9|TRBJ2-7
CASSVHAGYEQYF
TGTGCCAGCAGCGTACACGCGGGCTACGAGCAGTACTTC
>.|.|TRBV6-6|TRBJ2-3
CASSRRTDTQYF
TGTGCCAGCAGTCGTCGCACAGATACGCAGTATTTT
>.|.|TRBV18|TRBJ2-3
CASSQRDIGTQYF
TGTGCCAGCTCGCAACGGGACATTGGGACGCAGTATTTT
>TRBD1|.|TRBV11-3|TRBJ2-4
CASSSRTGPRWRAKNIQYF
TGTGCCAGCAGCTCGAGGACAGGGCCCAGGTGGCGGGCCAAAAACATTCAGTACTTC
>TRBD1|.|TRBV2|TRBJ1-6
CASTLDRANSPLHF
TGTGCCAGCACCCTAGACAGGGCAAATTCACCCCTCCACTTT
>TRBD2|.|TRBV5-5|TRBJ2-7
CASSLSFLAGGSYEQYF
TGTGCCAGCAGCTTGTCCTTTTTAGCGGGAGGGTCCTACGAGCAGTACTTC
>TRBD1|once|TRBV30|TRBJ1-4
CAWSGQGREKLFF
TGTGCCTGGAGTGGACAGGGGAGAGAAAAACTGTTTTTT
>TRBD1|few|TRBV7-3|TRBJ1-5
CASSFNGTEGGPQHF
TGTGCCAGCAGCTTCAATGGGACAGAAGGAGGTCCCCAGCATTTT
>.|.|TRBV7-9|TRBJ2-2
CACLIGKGVTGELFF
TGTGCCTGCCTTATTGGGAAGGGAGTCACCGGGGAGCTGTTTTTT
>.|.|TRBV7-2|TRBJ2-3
CASSTKTDTQYF
TGTGCCAGCAGCACAAAGACAGATACGCAGTATTTT
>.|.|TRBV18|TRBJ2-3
CASSPSHTDTQYF
TGTGCCAGCTCACCTAGCCACACAGATACGCAGTATTTT
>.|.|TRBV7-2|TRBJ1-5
CASSLVRGLRNQPQHF
TGTGCCAGCAGCTTAGTAAGGGGCCTTCGCAATCAGCCCCAGCATTTT
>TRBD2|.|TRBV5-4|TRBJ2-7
CASRLAGVYEQYF
TGTGCCTCCCGACTAGCGGGAGTCTACGAGCAGTACTTC
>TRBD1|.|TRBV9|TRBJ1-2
CASSTRQGLRYTF
TGTGCCAGCAGCACACGACAGGGATTGCGCTACACCTTC
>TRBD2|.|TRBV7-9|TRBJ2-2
CASSRGTSGRAGSGELFF
TGTGCCAGCAGCAGAGGGACTAGCGGGAGGGCCGGATCCGGGGAGCTGTTTTTT
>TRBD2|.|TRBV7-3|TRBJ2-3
CASSLSATSGTDTQYF
TGTGCCAGCAGCTTATCTGCGACTAGCGGCACAGATACGCAGTATTTT
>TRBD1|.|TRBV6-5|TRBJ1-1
CASSAQQGFTEAFF
TGTGCCAGCAGTGCCCAACAGGGGTTCACTGAAGCTTTCTTT
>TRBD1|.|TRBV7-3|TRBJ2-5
CASSQTGGAWETQYF
TGTGCCAGCAGCCAGACAGGGGGCGCATGGGAGACCCAGTACTTC
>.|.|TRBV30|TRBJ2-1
CAWSVRVYNEQFF
TGTGCCTGGAGTGTCCGGGTCTACAATGAGCAGTTCTTC
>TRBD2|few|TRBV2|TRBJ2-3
CASSEAWLAGVDTQYF
TGTGCCAGCAGTGAAGCTTGGCTAGCGGGAGTGGATACGCAGTATTTT
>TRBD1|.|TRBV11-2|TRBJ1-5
CASSQRTGRDQPQHF
TGTGCCAGCAGTCAGCGGACAGGGAGGGATCAGCCCCAGCATTTT
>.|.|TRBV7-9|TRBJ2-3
CASSLRATREDTQYF
TGTGCCAGCAGCTTGCGGGCCACGAGGGAAGATACGCAGTATTTT
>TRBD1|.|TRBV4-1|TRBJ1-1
CASSLGQGTEAFF
TGCGCCAGCAGCCTAGGACAGGGGACTGAAGCTTTCTTT
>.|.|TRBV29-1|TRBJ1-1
CSVSGKNTEAFF
TGCAGCGTCTCAGGGAAGAACACTGAAGCTTTCTTT
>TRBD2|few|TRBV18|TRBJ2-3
CASSSTSGTDTQYF
TGTGCCAGCTCATCGACTAGCGGCACAGATACGCAGTATTTT
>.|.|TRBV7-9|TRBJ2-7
CASSLAGDQAYEQYF
TGTGCCAGCAGCTTAGCAGGGGATCAAGCCTACGAGCAGTACTTC
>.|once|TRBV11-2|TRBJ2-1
CATDSVVRNEQFF
TGTGCCACCGACTCGGTAGTCCGCAATGAGCAGTTCTTC
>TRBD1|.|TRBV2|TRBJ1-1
CASSGQGRVSTEAFF
TGTGCCAGCAGTGGACAGGGAAGGGTTAGCACTGAAGCTTTCTTT
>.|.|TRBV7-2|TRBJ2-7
CASSLAETSGEEQYF
TGTGCCAGCAGCTTAGCTGAGACTAGTGGTGAGGAGCAGTACTTC
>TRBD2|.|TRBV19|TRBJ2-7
CASRPSSGTLHEQYF
TGTGCCAGTAGGCCAAGTAGCGGGACCCTCCACGAGCAGTACTTC
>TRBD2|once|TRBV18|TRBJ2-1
CASSPSLAGEYNEQFF
TGTGCCAGCTCACCATCCCTAGCGGGAGAGTACAATGAGCAGTTCTTC
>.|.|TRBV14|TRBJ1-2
CASSLQANYGYTF
TGTGCCAGCAGCCTACAAGCTAACTATGGCTACACCTTC
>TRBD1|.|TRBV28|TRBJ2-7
CASSLIPTGTGLKYEQYF
TGTGCCAGCAGTCTCATCCCGACCGGGACAGGGTTAAAATACGAGCAGTACTTC